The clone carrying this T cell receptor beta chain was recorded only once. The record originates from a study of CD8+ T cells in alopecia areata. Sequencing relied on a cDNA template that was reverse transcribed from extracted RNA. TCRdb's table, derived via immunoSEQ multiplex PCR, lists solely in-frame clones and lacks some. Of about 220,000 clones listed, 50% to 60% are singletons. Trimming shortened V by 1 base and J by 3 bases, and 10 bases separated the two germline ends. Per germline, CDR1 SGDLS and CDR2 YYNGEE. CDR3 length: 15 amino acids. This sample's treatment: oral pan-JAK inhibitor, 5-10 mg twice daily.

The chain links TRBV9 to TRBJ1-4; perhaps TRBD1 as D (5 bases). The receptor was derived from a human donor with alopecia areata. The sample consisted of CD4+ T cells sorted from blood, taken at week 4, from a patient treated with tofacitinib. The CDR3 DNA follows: TGTGCCAGCAGCGTACAGGCAGGGTCTAATGAAAAACTGTTTTTT. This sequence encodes CASSVQAGSNEKLFF.